What follows are 20 T cell receptor beta chains derived from one specimen sequenced in a study of blood T cell repertoires in COVID-19. Assay used: immunoSEQ multiplex PCR; TCRdb lists only in-frame clones, some missing. The sample has some 270,000 clones; 89% are singletons. Sequenced input: peripheral blood. These receptors all come from a man in his fifties or sixties with acute or convalescent COVID-19.

The chain recombines TRBV5-1 with TRBJ2-3; TRBD2 matches 9 bases. CDR3 size: 16 residues. The germline V gene encodes CDR1 SGHRS and CDR2 YFSETQ. After removal of 4 bases from V and 0 bases from J, the junction contained 6 bases not matched to a gene. The CDR3, as DNA: TGCGCCAGCAGCCCCTGGACTAGCGCTAGCACAGATACGCAGTATTTT. Its protein product is CASSPWTSASTDTQYF.

This chain uses TRBV5-8 with TRBJ1-4; 9 bases map to TRBD1. The CDR3 loop spans 15 amino acids. Germline V gene sequence: CDR1 SGHTS, CDR2 YDEGEE. The trim removed 4 bases at V and 8 bases at J, leaving 9 bases unmatched. CDR3 bases: TGTGCCAGCAGCCGGCTGGACAGGGGAAGCGAAAAACTGTTTTTT. Translated: CASSRLDRGSEKLFF.

V and J are TRBV6-1 and TRBJ1-5, with D hard to call. Germline CDR1 MNHNS, CDR2 SASEGT. V shed 1 base and J shed 7 bases, with 14 bases lying between them. CDR3 size: 15 residues. CDR3 region: CASSEGPRPRQPQHF. The CDR3 coding sequence is TGTGCCAGCAGTGAAGGCCCGCGGCCGAGGCAGCCCCAGCATTTT.

This clone was seen once. The rearrangement uses TRBV5-4 and TRBJ1-3; 10 nucleotides agree with TRBD1. V trimming: 4 bases; J trimming: 6 bases; junction bases outside the gene matches: 7. The V gene's germline CDR1 is SGHNT and CDR2 YYREEE (reference sequence). The CDR3 extends over 15 amino acids. The CDR3: CASSNRDRGANTIYF. CDR3 DNA sequence: TGTGCCAGCAGCAACCGGGACAGGGGTGCAAACACCATATATTTT.

The sample holds one count of this clone. This sequence joins TRBV6-5 and TRBJ1-4; the D gene is possibly TRBD1 (6 bases). The germline V gene encodes CDR1 MNHEY and CDR2 SVGAGI. The CDR3 contains 12 residues. V shed 10 bases and J shed 7 bases, with 13 bases lying between them. In nucleotides, the CDR3 is TGTGCCACCGTTTCAGGGGTTGAAAAACTGTTTTTT. Its protein product is CATVSGVEKLFF.

This chain links TRBV3-1 (or the pseudogene TRBV3-2) with TRBJ2-7; D may be TRBD1 (6 bases). Trimming cost V 3 bases and J 2 bases, with 14 bases left between them. The CDR3 totals 15 residues. Germline V gives CDR1 LGHDT, CDR2 YNNKEL (reference sequence). Here the CDR3 DNA reads TGTGCCAGCAGCCACCTGGACAGAACACCCTACGAGCAGTACTTC. This encodes CASSHLDRTPYEQYF.

The genes are TRBV6-6 and TRBJ2-3; possibly TRBD1 for D (5 bases). The germline V gene encodes CDR1 MNHNY and CDR2 SVGAGI (reference sequence). Between the trimmed V and J ends, which lost 6 bases and 9 bases, there was a span of 10 bases. This CDR3 has 11 amino acids. CDR3: CASSRDVTQYF. The CDR3 DNA reads TGTGCCAGCAGCAGGGATGTGACGCAGTATTTT.

The chain couples TRBV5-1 to TRBJ1-2; 9 bases map to TRBD1. Germline V gene lookup returns CDR1 SGHRS and CDR2 YFSETQ. The CDR3 length is 15 residues. After removal of 3 bases from V and 1 base from J, the junction contained 4 bases not matched to a gene. CDR3 amino acids: CASSWGTGINYGYTF. The CDR3 DNA follows: TGCGCCAGCAGCTGGGGGACAGGGATTAACTATGGCTACACCTTC.

In this sample, this clone turned up once. This chain links TRBV6-2 or TRBV6-3 with TRBJ2-7, with 13 bases that match TRBD2. This CDR3 comprises 18 residues. V lost 6 bases to trimming and J lost 0 bases; unmatched junction nucleotides: 11. CDR1 and CDR2 from the germline V gene are MNHEY and SVGEGT. CDR3 residues: CASRPGTSGAPLSYEQYF. The CDR3 bases are TGTGCCAGCAGACCTGGGACTAGCGGGGCCCCCCTCTCCTACGAGCAGTACTTC.

The genes are TRBV9 and TRBJ2-1; 7 bases line up with TRBD2. J gave up 6 bases and V 2 bases, and 8 bases lay outside the gene matches. The CDR3 contains 15 residues. Germline assignment: CDR1 SGDLS and CDR2 YYNGEE. The CDR3 sequence is CASSVRLAAGNEQFF. DNA of the CDR3: TGTGCCAGCAGCGTTAGGCTAGCGGCCGGCAATGAGCAGTTCTTC.

The chain recombines TRBV5-1 with TRBJ2-1, with D tentatively TRBD2 (6 bases). Trimming stripped 4 bases from V and 0 bases from J, with 8 bases between. Germline V gene lookup returns CDR1 SGHRS and CDR2 YFSETQ. The CDR3 length is 14 residues. The CDR3 DNA reads as TGCGCCAGCAGCCCCGGGAGCTCCTACAATGAGCAGTTCTTC. The encoded protein is CASSPGSSYNEQFF.

The sample holds one count of this clone. The chain couples TRBV6-4 to TRBJ1-2, with D possibly being TRBD1 (5 bases). Trimming removed 6 bases from V and 4 bases from J, with 12 bases in between. Germline V lookup: CDR1 MRHNA, CDR2 SNTAGT. The CDR3 is 13 residues long. CDR3 sequence: CASSRGKGYGYTF. CDR3 DNA sequence: TGTGCCAGCAGCCGGGGGAAGGGCTATGGCTACACCTTC.

The genes are TRBV7-2 and TRBJ1-4, with 7 positions matching TRBD1. Germline assignment: CDR1 SGHTA and CDR2 FQGNSA. The CDR3 spans 14 residues. V lost 5 bases and J lost 10; bases outside the gene matches: 10. In DNA form, the CDR3 reads TGTGCCAGCAGCGAAAACAGGGGTTCGCGAAAACTGTTTTTT. It is translated as CASSENRGSRKLFF.

In this sample, this clone turned up once. This chain connects TRBV2 to TRBJ2-3, with TRBD2 identical over 11 bases. Germline assignment: CDR1 SNHLY and CDR2 FYNNEI. J gave up 6 bases and V 11 bases, and 10 bases lay outside the gene matches. The CDR3 length is 14 residues. The CDR3 is CAGSSGGSGDTQYF. The CDR3 DNA reads TGTGCCGGGTCTAGCGGGGGGTCTGGTGATACGCAGTATTTT.

The chain uses TRBV5-4 and TRBJ2-5; 8 bases map to TRBD1. Germline lookup yields CDR1 SGHNT and CDR2 YYREEE (reference sequence). V lost 0 bases, J lost 8 bases, and 9 bases stayed unmatched. The CDR3 runs to 15 residues. As DNA, the CDR3 is TGTGCCAGCAGCTTGGGGGGACAGGACCGAGTTACCCAGTACTTC. Residues: CASSLGGQDRVTQYF. The variable domain in full, with the rest retrieved from reference TRBV5-4 and TRBJ2-5, is ETGVTQSPTHLIKTRGQQVTLRCSSQSGHNTVSWYQQALGQGPQFIFQYYREEENGRGNFPPRFSGLQFPNYSSELNVNALELDDSALYLCASSLGGQDRVTQYFGPGTRLLVL.

The rearrangement joins TRBV13 to TRBJ1-2; 7 bases fit TRBD1. After removal of 5 bases from V and 5 bases from J, the junction contained 26 bases not matched to a gene. Germline V gene data show CDR1 as PRHDT and CDR2 as FYEKMQ (reference sequence). This CDR3 is built from 20 residues. The CDR3 loop is CASSPQIHPLTSDRFYGYTF. The CDR3 DNA is TGTGCCAGCAGCCCCCAAATCCATCCCCTAACCTCGGACAGGTTTTATGGCTACACCTTC.

The chain couples TRBV3-1 (or the pseudogene TRBV3-2) to TRBJ1-1, with 7 bases identical to TRBD1. After removal of 4 bases from V and 1 base from J, the junction contained 9 bases not matched to a gene. This CDR3 spans 16 amino acids. Germline lookup yields CDR1 LGHDT and CDR2 YNNKEL (reference sequence). CDR3 in amino acids: CASSLVEGARNTEAFF. In nucleotides, the CDR3 is TGTGCCAGCAGCCTCGTTGAGGGGGCGCGGAACACTGAAGCTTTCTTT.

This clone was seen a single time. The chain has TRBV5-4 and TRBJ1-2, with D maybe TRBD1 (5 bases). The V end was cut by 1 base, the J end by 4 bases, with 8 bases between. This CDR3 spans 13 amino acids. Germline CDR1 reads SGHNT; CDR2 reads YYREEE (reference sequence). CDR3 residues: CASSLTGSYGYTF. The CDR3 nucleotides are TGTGCCAGCAGCTTGACAGGTAGCTATGGCTACACCTTC.

This clone has only one observation. The genes are TRBV2 and TRBJ1-3, with TRBD1 matching 8 bases. This CDR3 comprises 15 residues. Trimming cost V 1 base and J 3 bases; bases outside gene matches: 2. Per the germline V gene, CDR1 is SNHLY and CDR2 is FYNNEI. The CDR3 region has the DNA TGTGCCAGCAGTGAAGGCAGGGGGCTTGGAAACACCATATATTTT. Protein sequence: CASSEGRGLGNTIYF.

This chain links TRBV9 with TRBJ2-3, with D uncertain. This CDR3 contains 16 residues. CDR1 and CDR2 (germline): SGDLS, YYNGEE. Trimming cost V 4 bases and J 1 base, with 16 bases left between them. CDR3 sequence: CASSPGGGIGTDTQYF. CDR3 nucleotide sequence: TGTGCCAGCAGCCCTGGTGGCGGTATTGGCACAGATACGCAGTATTTT.